These 9 T cell receptor beta chains were all obtained from the same sample, sequenced in a study of cytomegalovirus exposure and HLA in healthy donors. The PCR used 60 Vbeta and 13 Jbeta primers. TCRdb keeps only in-frame clones here, not all; method: immunoSEQ multiplex PCR. The sample lists some 210,000 clones, 70% to 85% occurring once. Sequencing was done on a sample of PBMCs. The receptors here all came from a male donor in good health and CMV-seronegative.

This chain connects TRBV10-1 to TRBJ2-3; D uncertain. Between the trimmed V and J ends, which lost 0 bases and 1 base, there was a span of 8 bases. Germline V gene data show CDR1 as WNHNN and CDR2 as SYGVQD (reference sequence). This CDR3 spans 15 amino acids. CDR3 DNA sequence: TGCGCCAGCAGTGAGTCTGCGCTAGGCACAGATACGCAGTATTTT. This sequence encodes CASSESALGTDTQYF.

The chain combines TRBV10-3 with TRBJ2-1; 13 bases match TRBD2. Germline V gene sequence: CDR1 ENHRY, CDR2 SYGVKD. The CDR3 is made up of 20 amino acids. Unmatched junction bases numbered 22, after V lost 6 bases and J lost 8 bases. The DNA for the CDR3 is TGTGCCATCAGCCCGGGACTAGCGGGACGATCAAAGCCTCGTCAGGATGAGCAGTTCTTC. The encoded protein is CAISPGLAGRSKPRQDEQFF.

This clone appeared once. The chain joins TRBV7-9 to TRBJ1-2; D is undetermined. The V end was cut by 6 bases, the J end by 3 bases, with 14 bases between. There are 14 residues in the CDR3. Looked up from germline, CDR1 is SEHNR and CDR2 is FQNEAQ (reference sequence). CDR3 DNA: TGTGCCAGCAGTCAAAGTTGGGGAGACTATGGCTACACCTTC. It yields the protein CASSQSWGDYGYTF.

V gene TRBV7-9 combines with J gene TRBJ2-3; 12 nucleotides line up with TRBD2. The CDR3 totals 16 residues. With 6 bases clipped from V and 2 bases from J, the junction kept 6 bases outside the gene matches. CDR1 is SEHNR, CDR2 FQNEAQ, per germline (reference sequence). The CDR3 sequence is CASRWTSGTPTDTQYF. The DNA for the CDR3 is TGTGCCAGCAGGTGGACTAGCGGGACACCCACAGATACGCAGTATTTT.

V gene TRBV9 combines with J gene TRBJ2-1, with D possibly being TRBD2 (6 bases). The CDR3 spans 18 residues. Germline V CDR1 and CDR2: SGDLS, YYNGEE. V was cut by 4 bases and J by 4 bases, with 24 bases left in between. CDR3 in amino acids: CASSLSRLEVGAYNEQFF. The CDR3 DNA follows: TGTGCCAGCAGCCTCTCGCGACTAGAGGTTGGGGCGTACAATGAGCAGTTCTTC.

To note about this clone: The germline gene is not matched at one end of the junction; a read error may be the cause. The CDR3 sequence is CGAGTGRPEAFF. The CDR3 DNA is TGCGGCGCGGGGACAGGGAGACCTGAAGCTTTCTTT. The chain couples TRBV6-5 to TRBJ1-1; 9 nucleotides match TRBD1. The germline CDR1 and CDR2 sequences are MNHEY and SVGAGI. The CDR3 contains 12 residues.

The chain combines TRBV5-6 with TRBJ2-5; weak D call: TRBD2 (6 bases). Germline values: CDR1 SGHDT, CDR2 YYEEEE. The CDR3 totals 16 residues. The V end lost 4 bases, the J end lost 5 bases, and 21 bases lay between the germline ends. The CDR3 region has the DNA TGTGCCAGCAGCAAACCGGGACTCACCCATCGGGAGACCCAGTACTTC. It codes for CASSKPGLTHRETQYF.

The rearrangement joins TRBV5-1 to TRBJ1-5; no firm D call. The CDR3 sequence is 13 residues long. Germline V gene lookup returns CDR1 SGHRS and CDR2 YFSETQ. V was shortened by 1 base and J by 5 bases, with 7 bases between the two germline ends. The CDR3 loop reads CASSLSGDQPQHF. CDR3 in DNA: TGCGCCAGCAGCTTGAGCGGAGATCAGCCCCAGCATTTT. Complete variable domain (other parts from reference TRBV5-1 and TRBJ1-5): KAGVTQTPRYLIKTRGQQVTLSCSPISGHRSVSWYQQTPGQGLQFLFEYFSETQRNKGNFPGRFSGRQFSNSRSEMNVSTLELGDSALYLCASSLSGDQPQHFGDGTRLSIL.

V and J are TRBV18 and TRBJ2-7; D call uncertain. The V and J ends lost 2 bases and 6 bases respectively, with 8 bases between them. This CDR3 has 12 amino acids. In germline, CDR1 is KGHSH, CDR2 LQKENI. Written as DNA, the CDR3 is TGTGCCAGCTCACCATATCCGGGCGAGCAGTACTTC. Its protein is CASSPYPGEQYF.